This TCR beta chain stems from a study of early T cells in non-severe SARS-CoV-2 infection (dated by TCRdb to 2020 to 2023). Turning to the overall study: TCR sequencing used bulk RNA from unsorted whole blood, so alpha and beta chains could not be paired.

The full study reports these points: VDJdb matching was skewed toward anti-spike CD8 responses and likely underestimated virus-specific expansions by missing private and CD4 specificities.

This clonotype was picked up one time. The antigen it recognizes is unknown. The input lacks base qualities; no much larger clone sits a single base away. A solitary read yields weak support. Reading from cysteine to phenylalanine, the CDR3 counts 13 amino acids. Just CDR3 DNA is preserved here, 39 bases in frame from base 1. V is cut by 5 bases and J by 5 bases, and the space between the germline ends is 13 bases. Taken from the germline V gene (reference sequence), the CDR1 and CDR2 loops are SEHNR and FQNEAQ. The receptor library was made with 5' RACE. TCRdb shows the sequencer as NextSeq 500. In the TCR library protocol, unique molecular identifiers were attached to individual cDNA molecules to correct for PCR bias and sequencing error. Both TCR alpha and beta chains were sequenced, and tight co-correlation was observed between alpha and beta sequence abundances in each sample. Under the source paper's analysis protocol: Decombinator V4 was used to perform V gene, J gene and CDR3 annotation of TCR sequences. Expanded TCRs were defined as changing significantly between any two time points under a Poisson model with p below 0.0001. TCR abundances were normalised to the total number of TCRs sequenced per sample and were expressed as counts per million. TRAV1-2 paired with TRAJ12, TRAJ20 or TRAJ33 defined MAIT TCRs, while TRAV10 paired with TRAJ18 defined iNKT TCRs. VDJdb, accessed 1 November 2021, was searched for CMV, EBV and SARS-CoV-2 annotated TCRs, with TCRs annotated for multiple antigens excluded. TCRdb took the public reads, trimmed them with fastp at Q25, ran MiXCR for clone calling and kept in-frame beta chains. Identical CDR3 protein sequences are pooled into one entry, listed with their most common genes and DNA. Here the V and J calls rest on TCRdb's processing, not on the authors' analysis. For this sample there are about 67,000 distinct CDR3 sequences; approximately 10% appear just once. About 4.1% of the sample rests with the top ten.

This was a case-control study nested in a cohort of healthcare workers in London, UK, who had nasopharyngeal swab PCR tests and blood samples taken every week. Healthcare workers were recruited during the week of the UK lockdown, between 23 and 31 March 2020, and followed weekly for up to roughly 15 weeks. The rearranged chain carries TRBV7-9 and TRBJ2-7; TRBD2 could be the D gene, as 5 bases match. Source material: whole blood. This TCR was sampled from an adult who was a healthcare worker with PCR-confirmed SARS-CoV-2 infection or an uninfected control (not recorded which). The CDR3 reads CASSPRGPDEQYF. The nucleotide sequence is given as TGTGCCAGCAGCCCCCGAGGGCCGGACGAGCAGTACTTC. Beyond the CDR3, the reference TRBV7-9 and TRBJ2-7 genes provide the residues; the full variable domain reads: DTGVSQNPRHKITKRGQNVTFRCDPISEHNRLYWYRQTLGQGPEFLTYFQNEAQLEKSRLLSDRFSAERPKGSFSTLEIQRTEQGDSAMYLCASSPRGPDEQYFGPGTRLTVT.